This T cell receptor beta chain was captured by sequencing in a study of identical twins listed by TCRdb under 2016. The study in broad terms: To test whether fetal clonotypes persist, the study used deep sequencing on TCR alpha and beta repertoires from monozygotic twins, unrelated adults of various ages, and cord blood. To rule out contamination, the twin experiments were replicated at different times with different library preparation protocols.

Results the study describes overall, beyond this receptor: Compared with coincidental sharing between unrelated individuals, out-of-frame TCR alpha sequences shared between twins showed an excess of sequences with low generation probability. In beta out-of-frame sequences, excess twin sharing was weaker, because having fewer shared sequences lowered the signal-to-noise ratio. Invariant T cells such as MAIT and iNKT could partly confound zero-insertion analyses, though diverse VJ usage argued against this for most clonotypes. Abundant cord blood beta clonotypes carried fewer insertions; young adult naive repertoires showed a weaker similar trend, while memory repertoires showed none. In monozygotic twins, out-of-frame TCR alpha sharing was systematically underestimated by recombination models, although the models agreed with sharing between unrelated individuals. Because the same donors could not be followed over many years, the conclusions depended on cross-sectional statistical analysis.

Only healthy Caucasian donors were included. Three pairs of female monozygotic twins, all aged roughly 18 to 30 years, made up the twin cohort. CD4+ and CD8+ T cell populations were isolated with positive isolation kits from Invitrogen. The library was prepared using 5' RACE. The sequencing machine was an Illumina HiSeq 2000. Template switching introduced a universal primer binding site; the final cDNA contained a unique molecular identifier, enabling accurate counting of TCR cDNA molecules. First-strand cDNA for TCR alpha and beta chains was synthesized from specific primers in the conserved constant-segment region. To control for contamination, every cDNA library carried two barcodes: a SMART-Mk sample barcode plus Illumina barcodes. TruSeq adapter sequences, together with Illumina sample barcodes, were added in two successive PCR steps. The Illumina HiSeq platform was used with custom primers to sequence TCR alpha and beta cDNA libraries. The paper's data handling went like this. MiGEC was used to process raw reads and extract unique molecular identifiers, and MiXCR was used to find CDR3 positions. Recombination models were inferred per individual with the repgenHMM and IGoR tools using an EM algorithm. The analysis of shared clonotypes was done with the tcR package in R, with sharing normalized by the product of cloneset sizes. To study raw recombination free of thymic and clonal selection effects, out-of-frame nonproductive sequences were analyzed. The raw public reads went through TCRdb reprocessing: fastp at Q25, MiXCR clone calling, in-frame beta chains kept. Rows with a matching CDR3 protein are joined into one entry that keeps the most common DNA and genes. The authors' filters were not applied to this entry. The sample table contains under 350,000 distinct CDR3 sequences; only one count was recorded for roughly 10% of them. Jointly, the top ten make up about 7.1% of the sample.

This clonotype was detected many times. Its antigen specificity is not known. No base-level quality is on record; no much larger clone is a single base apart. Cut back by 3 bases and 5 bases, the V and J ends lie 8 bases apart. The CDR3 contains 12 residues, cysteine and phenylalanine counted. Only CDR3 DNA remains: 36 bases, in frame from the first base. Looking up the germline V gene yields CDR1 SGDLS and CDR2 YYNGEE. This sample was shared with a second study, whose subject was yellow fever vaccine responses in identical twins. Per that second paper: According to the authors, in identical twins the way T cells responded to vaccination appeared partly convergent and partly personalized. Focusing on identical twins, the study followed the T cell clones that responded to the vaccine, and did so with precision.

The receptor was isolated from a woman aged 18-35 years in good health. The rearrangement combines TRBV9 with TRBJ1-2, with a tentative D gene TRBD1 over 6 matching bases. Sequencing was carried out using CD8+ T cells sorted from blood. The CDR3 protein: CASSDRAYGYTF. The DNA reads TGTGCCAGCAGCGACAGGGCTTATGGCTACACCTTC.